This TCR beta chain was identified in a study of blood T cell repertoires in COVID-19. Measured with immunoSEQ multiplex PCR; TCRdb has only the in-frame clones, and not every one. The table lists 25,000 to 35,000 clones, roughly nine tenths of them singletons. V was trimmed by 3 bases and J by 5 bases, leaving 13 bases between them. The CDR3 spans 15 residues. Germline assignment: CDR1 LGHNT and CDR2 FRNRAP. This TCR was recovered from a human donor with acute or convalescent COVID-19. The donor label of this sample is uncertain. The gene calls are TRBV12-5 and TRBJ2-2, with D possibly matching TRBD2 (6 bases). Source material: peripheral blood. The chain's CDR3 is CASGFRDSRTGELFF. Here the CDR3 DNA reads TGTGCTAGTGGTTTCAGGGACTCACGTACCGGGGAGCTGTTTTTT. Combining the CDR3 with reference TRBV12-5 and TRBJ2-2 gives the whole variable domain DARVTQTPRHKVTEMGQEVTMRCQPILGHNTVFWYRQTMMQGLELLAYFRNRAPLDDSGMPKDRFSAEMPDATLATLKIQPSEPRDSAVYFCASGFRDSRTGELFFGEGSRLTVL.